The 19 T cell receptor beta chains below were found in one sample sequenced in a study of T cell clonotyping in hematopoietic cell transplantation. Assay used: immunoSEQ multiplex PCR; TCRdb lists only in-frame clones, some missing. The sample records 10,000 to 15,000 clones, just under 95% being singletons. The sample here was PBMCs, taken 100 days after allogeneic stem cell transplant. The receptors derive from a female patient aged 50-59 years who had an allogeneic stem cell transplant from an unrelated donor, so the T cells may come from the graft donor. Some clones in this sample may be carry-over from other donors' samples.

This chain uses TRBV29-1 with TRBJ1-2; D not resolved. The V gene lost 3 bases and the J gene lost 3 bases, with 5 bases spanning the gap. The CDR3 loop spans 11 amino acids. Per germline, CDR1 SQVTM and CDR2 ANQGSEA. CDR3 nucleotides: TGCAGCGTTGATTCGGACTATGGCTACACCTTC. Translated, it gives CSVDSDYGYTF.

In this sample, this clone turned up once. The genes are TRBV7-8 and TRBJ1-2; the match to TRBD1 covers 8 bases. Germline CDR1 SGHVS, CDR2 FQNEAQ. The CDR3 sequence is 14 residues long. J lost 8 bases, V lost 5 bases, and 10 bases had no gene match. CDR3 DNA sequence: TGTGCCAGCAGCCCGGCCGACAGGGGTCGGGGCTACACCTTC. Encoded protein: CASSPADRGRGYTF.

V is TRBV7-2 and J is TRBJ2-7; D not certain. This CDR3 has 14 residues. Germline V CDR1 and CDR2: SGHTA, FQGNSA. Between the trimmed V and J ends, which lost 8 bases and 0 bases, there was a span of 14 bases. CDR3 bases: TGTGCCAGCGGATTTCAAGTAAGCTCCTACGAGCAGTACTTC. Translating gives CASGFQVSSYEQYF. Combining the CDR3 with reference TRBV7-2 and TRBJ2-7 gives the whole variable domain GAGVSQSPSNKVTEKGKDVELRCDPISGHTALYWYRQSLGQGLEFLIYFQGNSAPDKSGLPSDRFSAERTGGSVSTLTIQRTQQEDSAVYLCASGFQVSSYEQYFGPGTRLTVT.

This clone was counted a single time. The gene calls are TRBV7-9 and TRBJ2-7; perhaps TRBD1 as D (5 bases). V was clipped by 5 bases and J by 1 base, with 15 bases between them. This CDR3 contains 15 residues. Germline V gene sequence: CDR1 SEHNR, CDR2 FQNEAQ (reference sequence). This CDR3 reads CASSRTSFTSYEQYF. CDR3 coding DNA: TGTGCCAGCAGCCGGACATCTTTTACATCCTACGAGCAGTACTTC.

The gene calls are TRBV19 and TRBJ2-7, with D tentatively TRBD1 or TRBD2 (6 bases each). Germline V gene data show CDR1 as LNHDA and CDR2 as SQIVND (reference sequence). Trimming pared 5 bases from V and 4 bases from J, leaving 12 bases between. CDR3 size: 13 residues. The CDR3 nucleotides are TGTGCCAGTAGTTGGTCGGGGGCGTACGAGCAGTACTTC. This sequence encodes CASSWSGAYEQYF.

The CDR3: CASSYILAGPYEQYF. The CDR3 DNA sequence: TGTGCCAGCAGTTACATACTAGCGGGCCCCTACGAGCAGTACTTC. This chain connects TRBV6-5 to TRBJ2-7; TRBD2 aligns across 9 bases. This CDR3 spans 15 amino acids. V dropped 2 bases and J dropped 2; count of bases not matched to a gene: 4. Germline values: CDR1 MNHEY, CDR2 SVGAGI.

This rearrangement joins TRBV11-1 to TRBJ2-3; D unresolved. Germline lookup yields CDR1 SGHAT and CDR2 FQDESV (reference sequence). The CDR3 spans 14 residues. Deletions cut 5 bases from V and 8 bases from J, with 17 bases between. The CDR3 coding sequence is TGTGCCAGCAGCCTCATCCCGGACCACGGTACGCAGTATTTT. Its translation is CASSLIPDHGTQYF.

This clone was detected only once. The J gene is TRBJ1-2, the V gene TRBV14; 7 positions agree with TRBD1. CDR3 length equals 13 residues. The junction had 0 bases not matched to a gene; V was cut back by 3 bases and J by 2 bases. CDR1 is SGHDN and CDR2 is FVKESK in the germline V gene. As DNA, the CDR3 is TGTGCCAGCAGCCAGGGACAGAACTATGGCTACACCTTC. This translates into CASSQGQNYGYTF.

The chain carries TRBV19 and TRBJ2-6; D gene uncertain. CDR3 length: 15 residues. Trimming removed 3 bases from V and 1 base from J, with 7 bases in between. CDR1 LNHDA and CDR2 SQIVND come from the germline V gene (reference sequence). The CDR3: CASSIDGSGANVLTF. CDR3 DNA sequence: TGTGCCAGTAGTATCGATGGTTCTGGGGCCAACGTCCTGACTTTC.

This rearrangement joins TRBV2 to TRBJ2-7; D gene ambiguous. CDR3 size: 13 residues. Deletions cut 6 bases from V and 6 bases from J, with 15 bases between. Germline V gene data show CDR1 as SNHLY and CDR2 as FYNNEI. CDR3 coding DNA: TGTGCCAGCAGATTGGACGGAGCCTCCGAGCAGTACGTC. Protein sequence: CASRLDGASEQYV.

The chain combines TRBV25-1 with TRBJ1-6; a possible D gene is TRBD1 (5 bases). Trimming pared 6 bases from V and 8 bases from J, leaving 14 bases between. CDR1 MGHDK and CDR2 SYGVNS come from the germline V gene. The CDR3 is 14 amino acids. CDR3 loop: CASRSSRGHSPLHF. CDR3 nucleotide sequence: TGTGCCAGCAGGAGTTCCCGGGGACATTCACCCCTCCACTTT.

This sequence joins TRBV19 and TRBJ1-3, with 9 bases aligning to TRBD1. With V trimmed by 5 bases and J by 3 bases, 14 bases remained unmatched. Germline V CDR1 and CDR2: LNHDA, SQIVND (reference sequence). The CDR3 runs to 18 residues. The CDR3: CASSPRDRVEVGGNTIYF. CDR3 DNA sequence: TGTGCCAGTAGTCCTAGGGACAGGGTGGAAGTCGGTGGAAACACCATATATTTT.

The genes are TRBV5-1 and TRBJ1-1; 7 bases map to TRBD1. Germline-derived CDR1 and CDR2 are SGHRS and YFSETQ. Trimming removed 4 bases from V and 2 bases from J; junction bases left unmatched: 2. This CDR3 region has 13 residues. CDR3 sequence (DNA): TGCGCCAGCAGCGGACAGGATAACACTGAAGCTTTCTTT. Translation gives CASSGQDNTEAFF.

The chain has TRBV5-6 and TRBJ2-7, with 10 bases aligning to TRBD1. The CDR3 is 14 residues long. Germline V gives CDR1 SGHDT, CDR2 YYEEEE. V lost 4 bases to trimming and J lost 4 bases; unmatched junction nucleotides: 5. DNA of the CDR3: TGTGCCAGCAGCCGGACAGGGGGGATATACGAGCAGTACGTC. It codes for CASSRTGGIYEQYV.

The chain uses TRBV14 and TRBJ2-7; perhaps TRBD1 as D (6 bases). The CDR3 sequence is 15 residues long. Per germline, CDR1 SGHDN and CDR2 FVKESK. Deletions cut 3 bases from V and 0 bases from J, with 12 bases between. The CDR3 bases are TGTGCCAGCAGCCAGCAGGGGCTCCTCTCCTACGAGCAGTACTTC. Translating it yields CASSQQGLLSYEQYF. Filled out from reference TRBV14 and TRBJ2-7, the complete variable domain reads EAGVTQFPSHSVIEKGQTVTLRCDPISGHDNLYWYRRVMGKEIKFLLHFVKESKQDESGMPNNRFLAERTGGTYSTLKVQPAELEDSGVYFCASSQQGLLSYEQYFGPGTRLTVT.

The chain joins TRBV6-5 to TRBJ1-1; TRBD1 matches at 8 bases. Losses at the gene ends were 7 bases for V and 6 bases for J; bases not matched to a gene: 7. Germline V lookup: CDR1 MNHEY, CDR2 SVGAGI. CDR3 length: 13 residues. The CDR3 region is CASTRGRGAEAFF. CDR3 in DNA: TGTGCCAGCACCAGGGGGCGCGGGGCTGAAGCTTTCTTT.

A few counts support this clone. This sequence joins TRBV20-1 and TRBJ1-1; D is uncertain. The CDR3 is 11 amino acids. Looked up from germline, CDR1 is DFQATT and CDR2 is SNEGSKA (reference sequence). The CDR3, as DNA: TGCACCGCCTCTGGGAACACTGAAGCTTTCTTT. Translating gives CTASGNTEAFF.

The CDR3 nucleotides read TGCAGCGTCGTAATCCTTGGGGTTCCCTATGGCTACACCTTC. Translated: CSVVILGVPYGYTF. This rearrangement joins TRBV29-1 to TRBJ1-2; D uncertain. Germline V gene sequence: CDR1 SQVTM, CDR2 ANQGSEA. With 6 bases removed from V and 4 bases from J, the gap between germline ends came to 18 bases. This CDR3 comprises 14 residues. The whole variable domain, filled in from reference TRBV29-1 and TRBJ1-2, reads SAVISQKPSRDICQRGTSLTIQCQVDSQVTMMFWYRQQPGQSLTLIATANQGSEATYESGFVIDKFPISRPNLTFSTLTVSNMSPEDSSIYLCSVVILGVPYGYTFGSGTRLTVV.

V usage is TRBV29-1 and J usage is TRBJ2-1; 8 bases are shared with TRBD1. The ends lost 7 bases at V and 5 bases at J; junction bases unmatched: 10. Germline loops: CDR1 SQVTM, CDR2 ANQGSEA. CDR3 length: 14 amino acids. The CDR3 bases are TGCAGCGCTGACGGGACAGGTGGTAACAATGAGCAGTTCTTC. Its translation: CSADGTGGNNEQFF.